This note documents a single T cell receptor beta chain sequence. The record originates from a study of Ad26.COV2.S vaccination and SARS-CoV-2 variants. Profiled with immunoSEQ multiplex PCR; TCRdb holds only in-frame clones, not every one. This sample has 300,000 to 400,000 clones; roughly 87% occur once, and the top ten carry roughly 3.1%. The CDR3 extends over 15 amino acids. Trimming left V 2 bases short and J 1 base short, with 12 bases between. Germline loops: CDR1 MNHEY, CDR2 SVGEGT. Treatment here: about 20 received Ad26.COV2.S at low or high dose, single or two shots; a few received placebo; per-sample allocation not given. Samples analyzed were those drawn on day 63 after the first vaccine or placebo injection.

The starting material was peripheral blood, obtained in a trial of Ad26.COV2.S vaccine versus placebo. This clonotype was sampled from a person aged 18-60 years who received the Ad26.COV2.S COVID-19 vaccine or a placebo. The rearrangement uses TRBV6-2 or TRBV6-3 and TRBJ2-7, with a weak D call TRBD2 (6 bases). In DNA form, the CDR3 reads TGTGCCAGCAGTTACGTGCGGGACGGGTCCTACGAGCAGTACTTC. The encoded protein is CASSYVRDGSYEQYF.